Shown below are 5 T cell receptor beta chains from a single sample sequenced in a study of cytomegalovirus exposure and HLA in healthy donors (dated by TCRdb to the late 2010s). Preparation of the library involved the immunoSEQ multiplex PCR assay. For the multiplex PCR, a mixture combining 60 forward primers for TCR Vbeta segments and 13 reverse primers for TCR Jbeta segments was used. TCRdb re-hosts the immuneACCESS table, in-frame sequences only. Its copies lack some clones; in the studies checked, an unresolved V gene accounts for under half of them, and the cause for the rest is not known. The sample table lists some 190,000 clones, roughly 77% of them with a count of one. The top ten clonotypes cover 1.6% of the sample. Sequencing was performed on PBMCs. The source of these receptors is a woman aged 45-59 years in good health and CMV-seronegative.

The chain couples TRBV19 to TRBJ1-2; D gene unclear. The CDR3 is 13 amino acids. V was trimmed by 7 bases and J by 8 bases, leaving 17 bases between them. In germline, CDR1 is LNHDA, CDR2 SQIVND (reference sequence). The CDR3 bases are TGTGCCAGTATGGGAGATACCGGGATCGGCTACACCTTC. It specifies CASMGDTGIGYTF.

This chain's CDR3 is CASATGGESFGEKLFF. CDR3 bases: TGTGCCAGCGCAACAGGGGGCGAGTCGTTTGGTGAAAAACTGTTTTTT. The chain is built from TRBV27 and TRBJ1-4; 9 positions agree with TRBD1. After removal of 8 bases from V and 7 bases from J, the junction contained 14 bases not matched to a gene. The V gene's germline CDR1 is MNHEY and CDR2 SMNVEV (reference sequence). The CDR3 has 16 residues.

The gene calls are TRBV27 and TRBJ2-7, with a tentative D call TRBD1 (5 bases). The V gene's germline CDR1 is MNHEY and CDR2 SMNVEV (reference sequence). The CDR3 contains 11 residues. Deletions cut 8 bases from V and 3 bases from J, with 8 bases between. This CDR3 is CASRQSYEQYF. The DNA for the CDR3 is TGTGCCAGCCGACAGAGCTACGAGCAGTACTTC.

This clone has a handful of counts. This rearrangement joins TRBV4-1 to TRBJ1-1; possibly TRBD1 for D (5 bases). Germline values: CDR1 MGHRA, CDR2 YSYEKL. V dropped 2 bases and J dropped 3 bases, with 10 bases sitting between them. This CDR3 is built from 14 residues. Here the CDR3 DNA reads TGCGCCAGCAGCCAATCATCAGGGTACACTGAAGCTTTCTTT. Its translation is CASSQSSGYTEAFF.

CDR3 sequence reads: CASSYRGGKQETQYF. CDR3 bases: TGTGCCAGCAGTTATAGGGGGGGGAAGCAAGAGACCCAGTACTTC. This chain joins TRBV7-9 and TRBJ2-5; possible D gene TRBD2, 7 bases. CDR3 length: 15 amino acids. Germline CDR1 is SEHNR and CDR2 is FQNEAQ (reference sequence). Trimming took off 6 bases at V and 2 bases at J, with 16 bases between the two ends.